This TCR beta chain originates from a study of cytomegalovirus exposure and HLA in healthy donors. With regard to this clone: Antigen unknown.

The CDR3 length is 13 residues. In germline, CDR1 is MGHRA, CDR2 YSYEKL. J gave up 7 bases and V 1 base, and 4 bases lay outside the gene matches. Study-level findings and limits: Researchers reported that a few CMV-associated chains were confirmed in vitro as CMV antigen-specific. Judged likely to be a sequencing artifact was a cluster of highly shared sequence variants.

It was with 60 Vbeta and 13 Jbeta primers that the PCR ran. Here immunoSEQ multiplex PCR was the method, and the copy in TCRdb shows in-frame clones only, minus some. The sample holds about 170,000 clones, around 80% seen once. Specimen: PBMCs. The chain recombines TRBV4-1 with TRBJ2-7; 7 nucleotides match TRBD1. The receptor was derived from a young woman in good health and CMV-seronegative. This CDR3 reads CASSQVRGQEQYF. CDR3 bases: TGCGCCAGCAGCCAAGTAAGGGGGCAGGAGCAGTACTTC.